In its sample, the clone carrying this TCR beta chain was seen many times. The entry originates in a study of identical twins. Each CDR3 protein is one row after TCRdb ran MiXCR on the 5' RACE reads. The sample carries about 550,000 distinct CDR3 sequences, around 22% recorded once. CDR3 size: 13 residues. Germline CDR1 SEHNR, CDR2 FQNEAQ (reference sequence). V lost 5 bases, J lost 4 bases, and 11 bases lay in between. This same sample was also taken into another study, of yellow fever vaccine responses in identical twins.

This TCR was sampled from a woman under 30 in good health. Sequences were obtained from CD4+ T cells sorted from blood. The rearrangement links TRBV7-9 to TRBJ1-1, with unresolved D. CDR3 sequence (DNA): TGTGCCAGCAGCCCCCTGACGGGCACTGAAGCTTTCTTT. Residues: CASSPLTGTEAFF.